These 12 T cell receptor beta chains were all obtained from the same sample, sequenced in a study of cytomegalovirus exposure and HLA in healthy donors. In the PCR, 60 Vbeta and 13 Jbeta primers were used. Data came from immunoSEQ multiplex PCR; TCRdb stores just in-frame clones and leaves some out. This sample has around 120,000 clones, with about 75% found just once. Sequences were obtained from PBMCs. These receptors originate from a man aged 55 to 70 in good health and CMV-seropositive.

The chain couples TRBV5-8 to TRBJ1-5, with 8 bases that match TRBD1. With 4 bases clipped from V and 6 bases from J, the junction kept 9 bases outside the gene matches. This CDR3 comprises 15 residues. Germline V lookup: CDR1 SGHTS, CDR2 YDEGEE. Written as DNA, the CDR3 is TGTGCCAGCAGCCCTCGGGGCAGGGGGCTTCAGCCCCAGCATTTT. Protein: CASSPRGRGLQPQHF.

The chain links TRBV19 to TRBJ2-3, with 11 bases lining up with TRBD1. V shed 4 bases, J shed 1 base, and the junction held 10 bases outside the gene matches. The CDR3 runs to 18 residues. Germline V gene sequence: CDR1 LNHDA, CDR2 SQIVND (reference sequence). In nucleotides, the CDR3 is TGTGCCAGTAGTACCCCGGACAGGGGGCGCCGGGGCACAGATACGCAGTATTTT. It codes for CASSTPDRGRRGTDTQYF.

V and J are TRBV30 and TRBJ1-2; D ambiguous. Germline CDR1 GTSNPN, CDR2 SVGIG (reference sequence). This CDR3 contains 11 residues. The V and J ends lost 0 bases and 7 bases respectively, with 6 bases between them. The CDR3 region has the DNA TGTGCCTGGAGTGTACTTACTGGCTACACCTTC. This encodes CAWSVLTGYTF.

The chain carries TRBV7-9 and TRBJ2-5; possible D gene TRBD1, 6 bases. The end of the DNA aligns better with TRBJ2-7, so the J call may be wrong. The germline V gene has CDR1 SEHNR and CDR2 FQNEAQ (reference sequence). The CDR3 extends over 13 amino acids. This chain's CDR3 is CASKGTLSYEQYF. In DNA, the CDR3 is TGTGCCAGCAAGGGGACACTCTCCTACGAGCAGTACTTC.

CDR3 loop: CSGQGFHNTEAFF. Written as DNA, the CDR3 is TGCAGCGGACAGGGCTTTCATAACACTGAAGCTTTCTTT. The gene calls are TRBV29-1 and TRBJ1-1, with 7 bases lining up with TRBD1. Germline trimming cut 7 bases from V and 2 bases from J; bases unmatched to any gene: 7. Germline lookup yields CDR1 SQVTM and CDR2 ANQGSEA. This CDR3 has 13 residues.

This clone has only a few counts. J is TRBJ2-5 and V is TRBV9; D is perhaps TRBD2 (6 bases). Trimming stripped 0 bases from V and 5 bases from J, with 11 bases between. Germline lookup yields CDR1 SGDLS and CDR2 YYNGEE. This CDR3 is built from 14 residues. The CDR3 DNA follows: TGTGCCAGCAGCGTAGAGGGACTGGGGGAGACCCAGTACTTC. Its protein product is CASSVEGLGETQYF.

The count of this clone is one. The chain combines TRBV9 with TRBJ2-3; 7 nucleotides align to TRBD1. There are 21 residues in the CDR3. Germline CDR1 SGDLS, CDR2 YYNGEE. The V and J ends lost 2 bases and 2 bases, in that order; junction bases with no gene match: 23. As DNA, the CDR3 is TGTGCCAGCAGCGTTGGAAGCCACGGACAGGTCGCTTTCCCCTCCACAGATACGCAGTATTTT. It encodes CASSVGSHGQVAFPSTDTQYF.

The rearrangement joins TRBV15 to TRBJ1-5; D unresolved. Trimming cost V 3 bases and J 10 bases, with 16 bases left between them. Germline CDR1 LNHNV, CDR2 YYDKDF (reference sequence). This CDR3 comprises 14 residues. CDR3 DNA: TGTGCCACCAGCAGCTTATTCCTGGGCCCCCCCCAGCATTTT. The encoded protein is CATSSLFLGPPQHF.

This chain's CDR3 is CASSLGQAYNEQFF. The CDR3 coding sequence is TGTGCCAGCAGCCTGGGACAGGCCTACAATGAGCAGTTCTTC. J is TRBJ2-1 and V is TRBV27; 8 nucleotides line up with TRBD1. This CDR3 has 14 amino acids. The germline V gene has CDR1 MNHEY and CDR2 SMNVEV (reference sequence). Trimming cost V 6 bases and J 2 bases; bases outside gene matches: 3.

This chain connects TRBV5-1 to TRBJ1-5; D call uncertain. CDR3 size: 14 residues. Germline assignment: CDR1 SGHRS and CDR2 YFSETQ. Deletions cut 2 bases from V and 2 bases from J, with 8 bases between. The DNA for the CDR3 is TGCGCCAGCAGCTTTGACGGAGGCAATCAGCCCCAGCATTTT. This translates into CASSFDGGNQPQHF. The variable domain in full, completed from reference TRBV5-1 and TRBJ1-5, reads KAGVTQTPRYLIKTRGQQVTLSCSPISGHRSVSWYQQTPGQGLQFLFEYFSETQRNKGNFPGRFSGRQFSNSRSEMNVSTLELGDSALYLCASSFDGGNQPQHFGDGTRLSIL.

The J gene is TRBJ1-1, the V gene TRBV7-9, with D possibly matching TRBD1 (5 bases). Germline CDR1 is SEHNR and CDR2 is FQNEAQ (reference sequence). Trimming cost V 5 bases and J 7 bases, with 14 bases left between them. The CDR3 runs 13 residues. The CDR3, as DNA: TGTGCCAGCAGCCTTGCAGGGTTTGGTGAAGCTTTCTTT. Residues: CASSLAGFGEAFF.

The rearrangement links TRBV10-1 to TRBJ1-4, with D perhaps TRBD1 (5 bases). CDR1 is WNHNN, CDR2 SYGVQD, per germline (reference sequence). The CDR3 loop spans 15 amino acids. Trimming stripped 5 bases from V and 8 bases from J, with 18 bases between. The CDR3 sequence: CASSPGTAGYEKLFF. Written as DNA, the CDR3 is TGCGCCAGCAGTCCCGGGACTGCCGGGTACGAAAAACTGTTTTTT.